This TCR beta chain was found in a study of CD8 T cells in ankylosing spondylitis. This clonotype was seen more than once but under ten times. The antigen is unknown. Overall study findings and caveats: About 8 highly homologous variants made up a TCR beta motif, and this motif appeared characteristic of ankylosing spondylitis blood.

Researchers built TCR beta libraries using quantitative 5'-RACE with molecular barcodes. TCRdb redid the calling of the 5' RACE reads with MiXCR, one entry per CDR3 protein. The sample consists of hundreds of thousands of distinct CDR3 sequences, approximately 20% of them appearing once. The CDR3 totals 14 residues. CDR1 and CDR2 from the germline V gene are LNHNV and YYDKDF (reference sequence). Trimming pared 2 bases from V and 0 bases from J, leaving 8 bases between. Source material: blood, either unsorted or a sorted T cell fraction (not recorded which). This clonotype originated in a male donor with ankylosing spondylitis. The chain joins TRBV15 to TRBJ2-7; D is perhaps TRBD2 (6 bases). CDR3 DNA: TGTGCCACCAGCAGATCGGGGGTCTCCTACGAGCAGTACTTC. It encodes CATSRSGVSYEQYF.